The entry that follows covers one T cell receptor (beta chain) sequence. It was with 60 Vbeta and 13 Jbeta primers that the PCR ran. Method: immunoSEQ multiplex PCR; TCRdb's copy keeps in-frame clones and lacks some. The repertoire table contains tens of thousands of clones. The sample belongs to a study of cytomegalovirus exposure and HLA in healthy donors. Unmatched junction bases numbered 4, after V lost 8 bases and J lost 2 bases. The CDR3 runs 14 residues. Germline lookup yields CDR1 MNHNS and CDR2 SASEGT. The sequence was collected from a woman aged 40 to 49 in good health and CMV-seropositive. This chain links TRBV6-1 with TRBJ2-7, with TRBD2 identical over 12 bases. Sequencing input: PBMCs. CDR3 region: CASRGLAGTYEQYF. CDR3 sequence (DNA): TGTGCCAGCCGTGGACTAGCGGGGACCTACGAGCAGTACTTC.